The 13 T cell receptor beta chains listed next were all sequenced from one sample in a study of blood T cell repertoires in COVID-19. TCRdb's table, derived via immunoSEQ multiplex PCR, lists solely in-frame clones and lacks some. The sample includes hundreds of thousands of clones, 70% to 90% seen only once; the top ten take about 12%. The material sequenced was peripheral blood. The source of these receptors is a woman in her sixties or seventies with COVID-19, enrolled during active disease.

The chain couples TRBV7-2 to TRBJ2-7; TRBD2 agrees at 13 bases. CDR1 and CDR2 from the germline V gene are SGHTA and FQGNSA. CDR3 length: 16 residues. Trimming took 5 bases from V and 3 from J; bases not matched to a gene: 7. CDR3 DNA: TGTGCCAGCAGCCCCCGGACTAGCGGGGGCCTCTACGAGCAGTACTTC. Protein: CASSPRTSGGLYEQYF.

This chain uses TRBV12-5 with TRBJ1-6; 8 bases are shared with TRBD1. Germline CDR1 is LGHNT and CDR2 is FRNRAP. The V and J ends lost 4 bases and 8 bases, in that order; junction bases with no gene match: 4. The CDR3 totals 14 residues. This CDR3 is CASGYGQGDSPLHF. The CDR3 DNA sequence: TGTGCTAGTGGTTACGGACAGGGCGATTCACCCCTCCACTTT.

The V and J genes are TRBV5-1 and TRBJ1-1; tentative D call: TRBD1 (5 bases). The CDR3 consists of 13 residues. V gave up 4 bases and J gave up 5 bases, with 12 bases separating them. The germline CDR1 and CDR2 sequences are SGHRS and YFSETQ. This CDR3 reads CASSPDSPTEAFF. The CDR3 DNA is TGCGCCAGCAGCCCCGACAGTCCAACTGAAGCTTTCTTT.

About this clone: Other DNA sequences in the sample encode the same CDR3. CDR3 amino acids: CASRGTGNTEAFF. CDR3 bases: TGTGCCAGCAGAGGGACAGGGAACACTGAAGCTTTCTTT. This chain connects TRBV2 to TRBJ1-1, with TRBD1 matching over 8 bases. The CDR3 is 13 residues long. V dropped 6 bases and J dropped 1; count of bases not matched to a gene: 1. Germline V gene lookup returns CDR1 SNHLY and CDR2 FYNNEI.

This rearrangement joins TRBV5-1 to TRBJ2-7; D is unresolved. The CDR3 has 12 amino acids. Germline CDR1 SGHRS, CDR2 YFSETQ. The germline V and J ends were trimmed by 2 bases and 2 bases, with 5 bases remaining between them. The CDR3 DNA reads TGCGCCAGCAGCTTTGGCCCCTACGAGCAGTACTTC. Its protein is CASSFGPYEQYF.

The CDR3 sequence is CAWSNLMEGGEAFF. The CDR3 DNA follows: TGTGCCTGGAGTAACCTCATGGAGGGAGGAGAAGCTTTCTTT. This chain uses TRBV30 with TRBJ1-1, with D hard to call. Between the trimmed V and J ends, which lost 2 bases and 8 bases, there was a span of 18 bases. The CDR3 is 14 amino acids. The germline gives CDR1 GTSNPN, CDR2 SVGIG (reference sequence).

This clone occurred once. The chain links TRBV30 to TRBJ2-1; possible D gene TRBD2, 7 bases. The CDR3 loop spans 13 amino acids. Per germline, CDR1 GTSNPN and CDR2 SVGIG (reference sequence). V dropped 8 bases and J dropped 4 bases, with 15 bases sitting between them. CDR3: CAAEGGGYNEQFF. CDR3 nucleotides: TGTGCCGCTGAGGGAGGGGGGTACAATGAGCAGTTCTTC.

V gene TRBV11-2 combines with J gene TRBJ2-5; D perhaps matches TRBD2 (6 bases). This CDR3 spans 15 amino acids. V dropped 6 bases and J dropped 4 bases, with 18 bases sitting between them. Germline V lookup: CDR1 SGHAT, CDR2 FQNNGV. In nucleotides, the CDR3 is TGTGCCAGCAGGTCCCTGACTAGGAGCGGAGAGACCCAGTACTTC. This codes for CASRSLTRSGETQYF.

The chain couples TRBV29-1 to TRBJ2-5; D is possibly TRBD2 (5 bases). The germline gives CDR1 SQVTM, CDR2 ANQGSEA. The ends were cut back, 5 bases at V and 2 bases at J, with 12 bases in the middle. This CDR3 region has 13 residues. CDR3 coding DNA: TGCAGCGTTCCCACGACGGGGCAAGAGACCCAGTACTTC. It translates to CSVPTTGQETQYF.

The chain combines TRBV5-4 with TRBJ1-4; D perhaps matches TRBD1 (5 bases). The CDR3 runs 14 residues. V dropped 0 bases and J dropped 5 bases, with 8 bases sitting between them. Germline V lookup: CDR1 SGHNT, CDR2 YYREEE (reference sequence). CDR3 coding DNA: TGTGCCAGCAGCTTGGGGCAGGGCAATGAAAAACTGTTTTTT. It encodes CASSLGQGNEKLFF.

A note on this clone: This CDR3 fails to terminate in the conserved phenylalanine or tryptophan, so it likely reflects a read error. It is unclear where the CDR3 begins or ends on the DNA, so no DNA is shown, and the CDR3 is as TCRdb lists it. This chain joins TRBV1 and TRBJ1-6; the table names TRBD1, a call not compared with the DNA. TRBV1 is a listed pseudogene. The CDR3 is made up of 10 amino acids, end residues included. The CDR3 here is CTSSSGHSQP.

This clone came up once. This chain uses TRBV3-1 (or the pseudogene TRBV3-2) with TRBJ1-1; the match to TRBD1 covers 9 bases. The CDR3 spans 13 residues. V trimming: 5 bases; J trimming: 11 bases; junction bases outside the gene matches: 9. Per the germline V gene, CDR1 is LGHDT and CDR2 is YNNKEL (reference sequence). The CDR3 is CASSFNRGPGAFF. The CDR3 bases are TGTGCCAGCAGCTTTAACAGGGGGCCAGGGGCTTTCTTT.

The chain recombines TRBV7-9 with TRBJ2-4, with D possibly matching TRBD2 (5 bases). This CDR3 contains 14 residues. The germline gives CDR1 SEHNR, CDR2 FQNEAQ (reference sequence). Trimming took 4 bases from V and 0 from J, leaving 7 bases between them. CDR3 protein: CASSSAGAKNIQYF. CDR3 coding DNA: TGTGCCAGCAGCTCTGCGGGAGCCAAAAACATTCAGTACTTC.